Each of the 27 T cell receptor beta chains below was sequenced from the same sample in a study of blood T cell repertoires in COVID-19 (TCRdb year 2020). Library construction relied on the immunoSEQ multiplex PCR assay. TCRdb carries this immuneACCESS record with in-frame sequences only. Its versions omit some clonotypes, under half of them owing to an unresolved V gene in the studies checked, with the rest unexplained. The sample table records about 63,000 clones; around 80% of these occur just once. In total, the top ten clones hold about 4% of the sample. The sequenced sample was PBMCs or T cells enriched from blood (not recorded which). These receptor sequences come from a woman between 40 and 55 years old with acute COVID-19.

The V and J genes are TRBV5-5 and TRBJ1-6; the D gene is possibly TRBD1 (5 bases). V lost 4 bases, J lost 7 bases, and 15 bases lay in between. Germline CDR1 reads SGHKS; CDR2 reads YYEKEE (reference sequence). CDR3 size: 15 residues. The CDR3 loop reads CASSQWDGGNSPLHF. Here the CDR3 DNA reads TGTGCCAGCAGCCAGTGGGACGGGGGAAATTCACCCCTCCACTTT.

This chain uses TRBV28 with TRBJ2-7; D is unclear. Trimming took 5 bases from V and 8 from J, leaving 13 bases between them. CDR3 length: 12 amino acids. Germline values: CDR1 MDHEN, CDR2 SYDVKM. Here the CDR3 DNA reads TGTGCCAGCAGTGCCCCGCCCGCTAAGCAGTACTTC. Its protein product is CASSAPPAKQYF.

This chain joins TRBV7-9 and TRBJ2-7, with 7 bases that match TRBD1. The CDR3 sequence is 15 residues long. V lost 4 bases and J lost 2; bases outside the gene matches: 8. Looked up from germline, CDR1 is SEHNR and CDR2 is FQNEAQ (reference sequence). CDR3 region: CASSSLPTGPYEQYF. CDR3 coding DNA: TGTGCCAGCAGCTCTCTACCGACAGGGCCCTACGAGCAGTACTTC.

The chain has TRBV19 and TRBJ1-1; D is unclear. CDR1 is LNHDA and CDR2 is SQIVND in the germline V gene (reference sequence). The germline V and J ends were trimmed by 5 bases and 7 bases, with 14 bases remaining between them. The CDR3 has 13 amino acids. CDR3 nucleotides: TGTGCCAGTAGTCCGGAGGGAGGCCGTGAAGCTTTCTTT. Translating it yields CASSPEGGREAFF.

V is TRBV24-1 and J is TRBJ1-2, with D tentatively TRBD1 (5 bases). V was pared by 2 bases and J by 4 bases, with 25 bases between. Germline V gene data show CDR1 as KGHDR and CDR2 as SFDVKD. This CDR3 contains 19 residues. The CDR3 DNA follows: TGTGCCACCAGTGATTCTTGGGGCGGGACGGATGCCGAAGGCTATGGCTACACCTTC. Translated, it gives CATSDSWGGTDAEGYGYTF.

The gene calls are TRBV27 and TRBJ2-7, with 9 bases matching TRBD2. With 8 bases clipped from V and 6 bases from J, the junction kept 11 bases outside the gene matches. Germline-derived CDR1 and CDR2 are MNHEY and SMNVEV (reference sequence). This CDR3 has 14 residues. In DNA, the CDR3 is TGTGCCAGCGGCTTAGCGGGGGCGGGGGGCGAGCAGTACGTC. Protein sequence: CASGLAGAGGEQYV.

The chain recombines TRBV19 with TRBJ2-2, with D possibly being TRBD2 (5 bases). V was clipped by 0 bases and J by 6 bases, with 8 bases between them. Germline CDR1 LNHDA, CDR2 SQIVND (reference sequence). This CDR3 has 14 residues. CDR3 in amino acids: CASSIDLEAGELFF. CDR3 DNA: TGTGCCAGTAGTATAGATCTGGAGGCCGGGGAGCTGTTTTTT.

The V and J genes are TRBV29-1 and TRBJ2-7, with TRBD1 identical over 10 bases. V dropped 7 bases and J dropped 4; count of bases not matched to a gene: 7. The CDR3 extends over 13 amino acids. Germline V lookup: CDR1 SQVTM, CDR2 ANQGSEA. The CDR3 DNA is TGCAGCGCCGTAAGGGGACAGGGGTACGAGCAGTACTTC. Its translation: CSAVRGQGYEQYF.

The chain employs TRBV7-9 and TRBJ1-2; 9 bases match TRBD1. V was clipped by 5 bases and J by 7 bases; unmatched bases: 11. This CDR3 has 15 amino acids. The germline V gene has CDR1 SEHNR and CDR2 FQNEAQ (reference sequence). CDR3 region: CASSPGTGSGAGYTF. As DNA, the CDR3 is TGTGCCAGCAGCCCTGGGACAGGGAGTGGCGCTGGCTACACCTTC. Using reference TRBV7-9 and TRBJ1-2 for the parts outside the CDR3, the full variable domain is DTGVSQNPRHKITKRGQNVTFRCDPISEHNRLYWYRQTLGQGPEFLTYFQNEAQLEKSRLLSDRFSAERPKGSFSTLEIQRTEQGDSAMYLCASSPGTGSGAGYTFGSGTRLTVV.

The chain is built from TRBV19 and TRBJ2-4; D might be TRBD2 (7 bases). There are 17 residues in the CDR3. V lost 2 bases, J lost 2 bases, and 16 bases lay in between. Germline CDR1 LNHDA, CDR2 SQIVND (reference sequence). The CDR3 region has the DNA TGTGCCAGTAGTATATCTCTCGGGGGGCTAACCAAAAACATTCAGTACTTC. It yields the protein CASSISLGGLTKNIQYF. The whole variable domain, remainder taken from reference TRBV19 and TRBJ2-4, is DGGITQSPKYLFRKEGQNVTLSCEQNLNHDAMYWYRQDPGQGLRLIYYSQIVNDFQKGDIAEGYSVSREKKESFPLTVTSAQKNPTAFYLCASSISLGGLTKNIQYFGAGTRLSVL.

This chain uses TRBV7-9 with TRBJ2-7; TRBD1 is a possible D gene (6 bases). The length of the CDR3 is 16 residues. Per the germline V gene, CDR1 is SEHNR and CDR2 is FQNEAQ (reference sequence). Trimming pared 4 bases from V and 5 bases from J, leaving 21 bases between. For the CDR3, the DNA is TGTGCCAGCAGCTCCGAGGGAATTACAGGGCCCCACGAGCAGTACGTC. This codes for CASSSEGITGPHEQYV.

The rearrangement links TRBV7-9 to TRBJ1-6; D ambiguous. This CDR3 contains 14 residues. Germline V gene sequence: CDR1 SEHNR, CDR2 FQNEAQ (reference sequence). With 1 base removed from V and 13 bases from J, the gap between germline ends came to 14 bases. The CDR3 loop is CASSLGTAYPPLHF. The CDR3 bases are TGTGCCAGCAGCTTAGGTACTGCGTATCCGCCCCTCCACTTT. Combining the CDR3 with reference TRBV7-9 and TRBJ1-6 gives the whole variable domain DTGVSQNPRHKITKRGQNVTFRCDPISEHNRLYWYRQTLGQGPEFLTYFQNEAQLEKSRLLSDRFSAERPKGSFSTLEIQRTEQGDSAMYLCASSLGTAYPPLHFGNGTRLTVT.

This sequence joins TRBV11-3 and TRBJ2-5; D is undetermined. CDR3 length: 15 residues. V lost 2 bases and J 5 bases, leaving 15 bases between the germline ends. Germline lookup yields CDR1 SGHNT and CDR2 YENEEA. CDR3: CASSLFWSAVETQYF. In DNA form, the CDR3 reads TGTGCCAGCAGCTTATTTTGGTCGGCGGTGGAGACCCAGTACTTC.

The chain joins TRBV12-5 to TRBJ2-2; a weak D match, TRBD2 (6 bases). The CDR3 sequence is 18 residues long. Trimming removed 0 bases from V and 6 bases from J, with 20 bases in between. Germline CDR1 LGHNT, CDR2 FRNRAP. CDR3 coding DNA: TGTGCTAGTGGTTTGGTAAAAGGAGGGCAGTTTAGCGCCGGGGAGCTGTTTTTT. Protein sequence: CASGLVKGGQFSAGELFF.

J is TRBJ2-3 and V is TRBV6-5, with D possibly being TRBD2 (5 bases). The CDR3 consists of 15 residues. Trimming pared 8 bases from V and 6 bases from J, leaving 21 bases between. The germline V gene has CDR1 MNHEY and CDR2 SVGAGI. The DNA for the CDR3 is TGTGCCAGCCGACTGCGGGCCCCCGGGGTGGATACGCAGTATTTT. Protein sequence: CASRLRAPGVDTQYF.

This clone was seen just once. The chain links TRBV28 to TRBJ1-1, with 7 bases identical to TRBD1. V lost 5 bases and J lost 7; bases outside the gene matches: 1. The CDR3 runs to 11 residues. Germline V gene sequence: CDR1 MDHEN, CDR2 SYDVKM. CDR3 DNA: TGTGCCAGCAGTCCAGGGGGTGAAGCTTTCTTT. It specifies CASSPGGEAFF.

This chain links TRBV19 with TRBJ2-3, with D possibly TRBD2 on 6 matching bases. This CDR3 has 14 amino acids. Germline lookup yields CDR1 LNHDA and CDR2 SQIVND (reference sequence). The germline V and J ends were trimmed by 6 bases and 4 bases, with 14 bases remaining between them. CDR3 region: CASRVTRVADTQYF. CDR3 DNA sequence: TGTGCCAGTAGAGTGACTAGAGTGGCAGATACGCAGTATTTT.

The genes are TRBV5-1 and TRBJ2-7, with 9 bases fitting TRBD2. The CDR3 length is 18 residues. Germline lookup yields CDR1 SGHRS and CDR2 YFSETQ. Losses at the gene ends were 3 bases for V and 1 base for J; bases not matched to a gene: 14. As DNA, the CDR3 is TGCGCCAGCAGCTCCCCCGGGACTAGCAGCGGGGGGTCCTACGAGCAGTACTTC. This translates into CASSSPGTSSGGSYEQYF. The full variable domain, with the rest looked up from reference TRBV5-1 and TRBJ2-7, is KAGVTQTPRYLIKTRGQQVTLSCSPISGHRSVSWYQQTPGQGLQFLFEYFSETQRNKGNFPGRFSGRQFSNSRSEMNVSTLELGDSALYLCASSSPGTSSGGSYEQYFGPGTRLTVT.

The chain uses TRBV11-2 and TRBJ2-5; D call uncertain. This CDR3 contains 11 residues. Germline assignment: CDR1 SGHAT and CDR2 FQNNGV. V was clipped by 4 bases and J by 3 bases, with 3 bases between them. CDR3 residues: CASSSKETQYF. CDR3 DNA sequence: TGTGCCAGCAGCTCAAAAGAGACCCAGTACTTC.

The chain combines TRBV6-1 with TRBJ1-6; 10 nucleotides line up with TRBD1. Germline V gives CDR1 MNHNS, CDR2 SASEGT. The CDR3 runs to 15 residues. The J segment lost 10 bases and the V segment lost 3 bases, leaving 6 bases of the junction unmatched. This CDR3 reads CASSEADRGQSPLHF. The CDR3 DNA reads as TGTGCCAGCAGTGAGGCTGACAGGGGGCAATCACCCCTCCACTTT.

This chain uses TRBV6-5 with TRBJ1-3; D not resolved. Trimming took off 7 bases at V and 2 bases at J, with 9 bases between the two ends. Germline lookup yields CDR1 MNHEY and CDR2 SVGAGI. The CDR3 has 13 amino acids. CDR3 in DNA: TGTGCCAGCACTCCAGGAACTGGAAACACCATATATTTT. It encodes CASTPGTGNTIYF.

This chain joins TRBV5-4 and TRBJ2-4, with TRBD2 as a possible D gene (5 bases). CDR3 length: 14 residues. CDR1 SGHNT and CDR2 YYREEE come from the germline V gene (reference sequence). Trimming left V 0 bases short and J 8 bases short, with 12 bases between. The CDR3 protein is CASSLGPWRDIQYF. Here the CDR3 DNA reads TGTGCCAGCAGCTTGGGACCATGGCGGGACATTCAGTACTTC.

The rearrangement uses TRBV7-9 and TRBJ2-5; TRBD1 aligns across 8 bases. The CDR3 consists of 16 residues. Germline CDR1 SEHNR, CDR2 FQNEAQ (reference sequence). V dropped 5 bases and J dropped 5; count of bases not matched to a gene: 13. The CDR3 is CASSTGGRVERETQYF. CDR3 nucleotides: TGTGCCAGCAGCACAGGGGGGCGGGTGGAGAGGGAGACCCAGTACTTC.

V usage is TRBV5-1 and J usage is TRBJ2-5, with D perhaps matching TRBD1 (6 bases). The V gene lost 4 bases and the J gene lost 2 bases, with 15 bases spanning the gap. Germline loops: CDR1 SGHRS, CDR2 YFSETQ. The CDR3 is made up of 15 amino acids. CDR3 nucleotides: TGCGCCAGCAGCGCGAACACAGGGTCGCAAGAGACCCAGTACTTC. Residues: CASSANTGSQETQYF.

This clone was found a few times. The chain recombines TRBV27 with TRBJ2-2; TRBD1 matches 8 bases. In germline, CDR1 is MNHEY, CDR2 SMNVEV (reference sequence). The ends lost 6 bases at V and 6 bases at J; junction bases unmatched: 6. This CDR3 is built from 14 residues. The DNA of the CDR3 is TGTGCCAGCAGCCGCAGACAGGGGCCCGGGGAGCTGTTTTTT. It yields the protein CASSRRQGPGELFF.

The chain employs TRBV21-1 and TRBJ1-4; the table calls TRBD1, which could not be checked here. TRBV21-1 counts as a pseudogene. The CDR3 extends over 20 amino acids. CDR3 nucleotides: TGTGCCAGCAGCAAATCGTACCGGACAGTCCATCTTGCAACTAATGAAAAACTGTTTTTT. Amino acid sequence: CASSKSYRTVHLATNEKLFF.

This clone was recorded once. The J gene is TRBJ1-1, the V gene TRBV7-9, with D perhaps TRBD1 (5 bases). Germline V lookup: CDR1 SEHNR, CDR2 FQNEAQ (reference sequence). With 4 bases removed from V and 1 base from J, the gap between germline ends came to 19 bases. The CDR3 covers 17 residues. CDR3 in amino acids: CASSSRGGASGNTEAFF. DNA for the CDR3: TGTGCCAGCAGCTCCCGGGGCGGGGCTTCGGGGAACACTGAAGCTTTCTTT.